This TCR beta chain was identified during a study of CD8+CD57+ T cells in acquired aplastic anemia. Overall study context: Sorted CD4+ and CD8+ cells yielded 3 to 3.5 ug of DNA on average.

Genomic DNA, the template, was used for profiling of the TCR beta VDJ and CDR3. TCRdb re-called the reads through MiXCR, storing one row per CDR3 protein. The sample contains roughly 160,000 distinct CDR3 sequences, 71% of which appear only once. With respect to this clonotype: No antigen is known for it.

Only patients with CD8+CD57+ cell expansion on flow cytometry were chosen for sequencing. All participating patients were living with severe acquired aplastic anemia. General study results and limits: Patients and controls shared 25 to 30 CD8+ CDR3 sequences.

The germline V gene has CDR1 SEHNR and CDR2 FQNEAQ (reference sequence). Trimming took off 0 bases at V and 1 base at J, with 6 bases between the two ends. This CDR3 contains 14 residues. The sequenced material came from sorted CD4+, CD8+, or CD8+CD57+ T cells (not recorded which) from PBMCs. The TCR originated in a human donor with aplastic anemia. The chain recombines TRBV7-9 with TRBJ2-5; no definite D call. The CDR3 region is CASSLARVQETQYF. The CDR3 nucleotides read TGTGCCAGCAGCTTAGCTAGGGTCCAAGAGACCCAGTACTTC.